The clone carrying this TCR beta chain has only a few counts. Its antigen is not identified. The data stem from a study of T cell repertoires in cytomegalovirus infection. Overall study: HLA-B-restricted CMV epitopes that are well studied, plus recently identified HLA-C-restricted ones, were used by the study. Points from the study as a whole: Summed frequency of shared TCR beta families picked out CMV carriers who also had the relevant HLA. Dominating the ex vivo response were HLA-C-restricted CMV-specific TCR beta clonotypes.

TCRdb re-called the reads with MiXCR, one entry per CDR3 protein. The table includes hundreds of thousands of distinct CDR3 sequences, about two fifths detected once. This receptor was identified in a human donor in good health (CMV status not recorded). Some clones in this sample may be carry-over from other donors' samples. Source: cultured PBMCs, taken from culture after CMV antigen stimulation.

This chain's CDR3 is CASSKNRGPDHYGYTF. In DNA form, the CDR3 reads TGTGCCAGTAGTAAAAACAGGGGACCCGACCACTATGGCTACACCTTC. The chain carries TRBV19 and TRBJ1-2, with TRBD1 matching over 7 bases. The CDR3 has 16 amino acids. Germline CDR1 LNHDA, CDR2 SQIVND (reference sequence). Trimming cost V 4 bases and J 3 bases; bases outside gene matches: 11.